Presented here are 30 T cell receptor beta chains from one specimen sequenced in a study of T-cell reconstitution after alpha-beta-depleted transplantation in children. As it was prepared, the TCRbeta library received unique molecular identifiers. TCRdb recomputed calls from the PCR reads with MiXCR, one row per CDR3 protein. The repertoire consists of hundreds of thousands of distinct CDR3 sequences, with 10% to 15% occurring once and the leading ten covering 2.2%. Specimen: PBMCs, mostly from graft donor cells, collected 360 days after TCRalphabeta/CD19-depleted stem cell transplant. The receptors here all came from a male patient younger than 18 who had a stem cell transplant for acute myeloid leukemia, so the T cells may come from the graft donor.

Ten or more counts support this clonotype. The V and J genes are TRBV24-1 and TRBJ2-1, with 9 bases lining up with TRBD2. J was trimmed by 5 bases and V by 0 bases; bases with no gene match: 4. The CDR3 spans 16 residues. Germline assignment: CDR1 KGHDR and CDR2 SFDVKD. In DNA, the CDR3 is TGTGCCACCAGTGATTTGGGGCTAGCGGGAAACAATGAGCAGTTCTTC. It yields the protein CATSDLGLAGNNEQFF.

This rearrangement joins TRBV5-1 to TRBJ2-7; 9 bases are shared with TRBD1. J gave up 2 bases and V 4 bases, and 7 bases lay outside the gene matches. Germline CDR1 reads SGHRS; CDR2 reads YFSETQ. CDR3 length: 15 residues. CDR3 in amino acids: CASSQGQGNPYEQYF. In DNA form, the CDR3 reads TGCGCCAGCAGCCAAGGACAGGGGAACCCCTACGAGCAGTACTTC.

V usage is TRBV29-1 and J usage is TRBJ2-7, with D maybe TRBD2 (7 bases). The ends were cut back, 6 bases at V and 7 bases at J, with 13 bases in the middle. Germline-derived CDR1 and CDR2 are SQVTM and ANQGSEA. This CDR3 spans 11 amino acids. The CDR3 DNA sequence: TGCAGCGTCGGAGGGGGGGGAGAGCAGTACTTC. It is translated as CSVGGGGEQYF.

The chain recombines TRBV30 with TRBJ2-7; 11 bases line up with TRBD1. The junction had 3 bases not matched to a gene; V was cut back by 2 bases and J by 3 bases. Germline V gene sequence: CDR1 GTSNPN, CDR2 SVGIG (reference sequence). The CDR3 contains 14 residues. DNA of the CDR3: TGTGCCTGGAGTACCGGGACAGGGGGCTACGAGCAGTACTTC. It translates to CAWSTGTGGYEQYF.

The V and J genes are TRBV6-5 and TRBJ2-5; D may be TRBD2 (6 bases). The CDR3 loop spans 16 amino acids. Germline V gene lookup returns CDR1 MNHEY and CDR2 SVGAGI. The germline V and J ends were trimmed by 1 base and 5 bases, with 17 bases remaining between them. The CDR3 loop is CASSYFASSVAETQYF. DNA for the CDR3: TGTGCCAGCAGTTACTTTGCGTCTAGCGTGGCGGAGACCCAGTACTTC.

This sequence joins TRBV29-1 and TRBJ2-7, with TRBD2 matching 13 bases. Germline assignment: CDR1 SQVTM and CDR2 ANQGSEA. This CDR3 has 17 residues. Trimming removed 4 bases from V and 4 bases from J; junction bases left unmatched: 13. The CDR3 DNA follows: TGCAGCGTTGTCCCCGGCGGACTAGCGGGAGTTAAATACGAGCAGTACTTC. Protein: CSVVPGGLAGVKYEQYF.

This clonotype occurred a few times. The J gene is TRBJ2-7, the V gene TRBV11-2; tentative D call: TRBD1 (5 bases). Between the trimmed V and J ends, which lost 1 base and 4 bases, there was a span of 14 bases. The CDR3 totals 15 residues. CDR1 is SGHAT and CDR2 is FQNNGV in the germline V gene. For the CDR3, the DNA is TGTGCCAGCAGCTTAGTGTTCAGGGCTAGGTACGAGCAGTACTTC. Its translation: CASSLVFRARYEQYF. The full variable domain, rest sourced from reference TRBV11-2 and TRBJ2-7, is EAGVAQSPRYKIIEKRQSVAFWCNPISGHATLYWYQQILGQGPKLLIQFQNNGVVDDSQLPKDRFSAERLKGVDSTLKIQPAKLEDSAVYLCASSLVFRARYEQYFGPGTRLTVT.

The rearrangement uses TRBV27 and TRBJ2-2; D not resolved. The CDR3 has 14 residues. Per the germline V gene, CDR1 is MNHEY and CDR2 is SMNVEV (reference sequence). V dropped 5 bases and J dropped 3 bases, with 10 bases sitting between them. The CDR3 protein is CASSPMRDTGELFF. Here the CDR3 DNA reads TGTGCCAGCAGTCCTATGCGAGACACCGGGGAGCTGTTTTTT.

The chain carries TRBV5-5 and TRBJ1-4, with a tentative D call TRBD1 (5 bases). The germline gives CDR1 SGHKS, CDR2 YYEKEE (reference sequence). Trimming pared 0 bases from V and 15 bases from J, leaving 15 bases between. This CDR3 contains 13 residues. CDR3 residues: CASSLDVGPMMFF. The CDR3 DNA reads TGTGCCAGCAGCTTGGACGTGGGGCCCATGATGTTTTTT.

The sample holds a few counts of this clonotype. The chain employs TRBV20-1 and TRBJ2-1; 8 bases match TRBD2. There are 13 residues in the CDR3. From germline, CDR1 is DFQATT and CDR2 SNEGSKA (reference sequence). Losses at the gene ends were 5 bases for V and 8 bases for J; bases not matched to a gene: 8. In nucleotides, the CDR3 is TGCAGTGCTTTGGACCGGGGGGGGTATGAGCAGTTCTTC. Its translation is CSALDRGGYEQFF.

The chain links TRBV6-4 to TRBJ2-1; 15 bases align to TRBD2. The CDR3 runs 16 residues. Trimming at V came to 4 bases and at J to 7 bases, leaving 5 bases not matched to a gene. The germline V gene encodes CDR1 MRHNA and CDR2 SNTAGT. CDR3: CASSGGTSGRRNEQFF. The CDR3 bases are TGTGCCAGCAGTGGGGGGACTAGCGGGAGGAGGAATGAGCAGTTCTTC.

V is TRBV11-2 and J is TRBJ1-5; D may be TRBD1 (5 bases). There are 14 residues in the CDR3. Trimming stripped 5 bases from V and 5 bases from J, with 13 bases between. Germline V gene sequence: CDR1 SGHAT, CDR2 FQNNGV. CDR3 DNA sequence: TGTGCCAGCAGCCCCCACCGGGGGGATCAGCCCCAGCATTTT. It encodes CASSPHRGDQPQHF.

The genes are TRBV6-5 and TRBJ2-7, with a tentative D call TRBD2 (6 bases). CDR3 length: 17 amino acids. Trimming pared 6 bases from V and 6 bases from J, leaving 27 bases between. In germline, CDR1 is MNHEY, CDR2 SVGAGI. This CDR3 reads CASRLHVLGLTWLEQYF. Here the CDR3 DNA reads TGTGCCAGCAGGTTACACGTCCTAGGACTAACTTGGCTCGAGCAGTACTTC.

The CDR3 sequence is CASSSGTASSGNTIYF. As DNA, the CDR3 is TGTGCCAGCTCGTCCGGGACGGCAAGCTCTGGAAACACCATATATTTT. The chain has TRBV18 and TRBJ1-3; a possible D gene is TRBD1 (5 bases). In germline, CDR1 is KGHSH, CDR2 LQKENI. V lost 6 bases and J lost 0, with 15 bases in between. The CDR3 loop spans 16 amino acids.

In its sample, this clonotype was seen a few times. V is TRBV5-1 and J is TRBJ2-3; D remains ambiguous. The CDR3 runs 14 residues. V shed 4 bases and J shed 2 bases, with 11 bases lying between them. CDR1 is SGHRS, CDR2 YFSETQ, per germline. CDR3 in DNA: TGCGCCAGCAGCACGGCCGTATTCACAGATACGCAGTATTTT. This gives the protein CASSTAVFTDTQYF.

This clonotype was picked up many times. The rearrangement uses TRBV20-1 and TRBJ2-3; D might be TRBD2 (6 bases). Germline CDR1 and CDR2: DFQATT and SNEGSKA (reference sequence). V lost 4 bases and J 3 bases, leaving 8 bases between the germline ends. The CDR3 spans 12 residues. The CDR3 sequence: CSATGTTDTQYF. CDR3 DNA sequence: TGCAGTGCTACTGGGACTACAGATACGCAGTATTTT.

This clonotype was detected only a few times. The chain carries TRBV5-1 and TRBJ2-7; 13 nucleotides match TRBD2. Germline values: CDR1 SGHRS, CDR2 YFSETQ. There are 19 residues in the CDR3. The V segment lost 1 base and the J segment 0 bases; nucleotides outside the gene matches: 10. For the CDR3, the DNA is TGCGCCAGCAGCTTGATGGGACTAGCGGGAACTCTTCCCTCCTACGAGCAGTACTTC. Translated: CASSLMGLAGTLPSYEQYF. The complete variable domain, with remaining parts taken from reference TRBV5-1 and TRBJ2-7, reads KAGVTQTPRYLIKTRGQQVTLSCSPISGHRSVSWYQQTPGQGLQFLFEYFSETQRNKGNFPGRFSGRQFSNSRSEMNVSTLELGDSALYLCASSLMGLAGTLPSYEQYFGPGTRLTVT.

This clonotype was seen a single time. V gene TRBV27 combines with J gene TRBJ2-7, with D possibly called TRBD1 or TRBD2 (5 bases each). CDR3 length: 14 amino acids. V gave up 5 bases and J gave up 1 base, with 12 bases separating them. Germline CDR1 MNHEY, CDR2 SMNVEV (reference sequence). CDR3 region: CASSLRDPSYEQYF. CDR3 coding DNA: TGTGCCAGCAGTCTCCGGGACCCTTCCTACGAGCAGTACTTC.

There are many counts of this clonotype. The genes are TRBV20-1 and TRBJ2-7, with D maybe TRBD1 (5 bases). The V and J ends lost 6 bases and 3 bases respectively, with 12 bases between them. The CDR3 covers 12 residues. The germline V gene encodes CDR1 DFQATT and CDR2 SNEGSKA (reference sequence). The CDR3 region is CSATSGFYEQYF. In DNA, the CDR3 is TGCAGTGCCACATCAGGGTTCTACGAGCAGTACTTC.

The gene calls are TRBV20-1 and TRBJ1-2; D is uncertain. Germline V gene sequence: CDR1 DFQATT, CDR2 SNEGSKA (reference sequence). Between the trimmed V and J ends, which lost 0 bases and 8 bases, there was a span of 13 bases. CDR3 length equals 13 residues. CDR3 in DNA: TGCAGTGCTAGAGATGGCCGGGTTGGCGGCTACACCTTC. Protein product: CSARDGRVGGYTF.

This clonotype has more than one count but fewer than ten. A read error may be the cause here, since a much bigger clone is one base away. The rearrangement links TRBV20-1 to TRBJ2-3, with D possibly matching TRBD2 (6 bases). In germline, CDR1 is DFQATT, CDR2 SNEGSKA (reference sequence). The CDR3 is 11 amino acids. Between the trimmed V and J ends, which lost 7 bases and 1 base, there was a span of 6 bases. This CDR3 is CSGEGTDTQYF. CDR3 DNA: TGCAGTGGGGAGGGCACAGATACGCAGTATTTT.

The chain employs TRBV19 and TRBJ1-1, with D tentatively TRBD1 (6 bases). Germline lookup yields CDR1 LNHDA and CDR2 SQIVND (reference sequence). Trimming cost V 5 bases and J 2 bases, with 12 bases left between them. The CDR3 contains 14 residues. CDR3 in DNA: TGTGCCAGTAGTCCGGGACATTTCAACACTGAAGCTTTCTTT. The encoded protein is CASSPGHFNTEAFF.

This clonotype has only a few counts. The DNA of the CDR3 is TGTGCCAGCAGCCAACCGGGACAGGGTTCCAATGAGCAGTTCTTC. Translated: CASSQPGQGSNEQFF. The J gene is TRBJ2-1, the V gene TRBV7-6; 9 bases match TRBD1. This CDR3 is built from 15 residues. Germline CDR1 reads SGHVS; CDR2 reads FNYEAQ. V shed 5 bases, J shed 6 bases, and the junction held 8 bases outside the gene matches.

This clonotype has only a few counts. The rearrangement uses TRBV20-1 and TRBJ2-7; D is perhaps TRBD2 (5 bases). Germline V CDR1 and CDR2: DFQATT, SNEGSKA (reference sequence). CDR3 length equals 12 residues. Trimming took off 6 bases at V and 2 bases at J, with 11 bases between the two ends. The CDR3 bases are TGCAGTGCGGACGGGATAACCTACGAGCAGTACTTC. This codes for CSADGITYEQYF.

The chain combines TRBV9 with TRBJ1-5; D possibly corresponds to TRBD1 (5 bases). The CDR3 runs 15 residues. V lost 0 bases, J lost 3 bases, and 10 bases lay in between. Germline loops: CDR1 SGDLS, CDR2 YYNGEE. The CDR3 DNA sequence: TGTGCCAGCAGCGTAGAGTCAGGGTTCAATCAGCCCCAGCATTTT. Translated: CASSVESGFNQPQHF. Supplemented by reference TRBV9 and TRBJ1-5, the full variable domain reads DSGVTQTPKHLITATGQRVTLRCSPRSGDLSVYWYQQSLDQGLQFLIQYYNGEERAKGNILERFSAQQFPDLHSELNLSSLELGDSALYFCASSVESGFNQPQHFGDGTRLSIL.

The CDR3 bases are TGTGCCAGCAGCTTAGTTGAAGCGGGAAGGCAGTACTTC. The encoded protein is CASSLVEAGRQYF. The chain is built from TRBV7-8 and TRBJ2-7; 7 bases match TRBD2. The CDR3 runs 13 residues. Trimming at V came to 1 base and at J to 9 bases, leaving 6 bases not matched to a gene. Germline V CDR1 and CDR2: SGHVS, FQNEAQ. Based on the CDR3 plus reference TRBV7-8 and TRBJ2-7, the full variable domain is GAGVSQSPRYKVAKRGQDVALRCDPISGHVSLFWYQQALGQGPEFLTYFQNEAQLDKSGLPSDRFFAERPEGSVSTLKIQRTQQEDSAVYLCASSLVEAGRQYFGPGTRLTVT.

The chain links TRBV6-1 to TRBJ2-4; no clear D. There are 17 residues in the CDR3. Germline V CDR1 and CDR2: MNHNS, SASEGT. Trimming stripped 5 bases from V and 0 bases from J, with 17 bases between. This CDR3 is CASSLEDRLIAKNIQYF. The CDR3 DNA is TGTGCCAGCAGTCTTGAAGACCGACTTATAGCCAAAAACATTCAGTACTTC.

The chain's CDR3 is CASTKGVGTTLAKNIQYF. Here the CDR3 DNA reads TGTGCCAGCACCAAGGGAGTTGGGACAACCTTAGCCAAAAACATTCAGTACTTC. This sequence joins TRBV3-1 and TRBJ2-4; weak D call: TRBD1 (6 bases). Per germline, CDR1 LGHDT and CDR2 YNNKEL (reference sequence). V was clipped by 7 bases and J by 0 bases, with 22 bases between them. CDR3 length equals 18 residues.

This clonotype was observed a handful of times. The gene calls are TRBV24-1 and TRBJ1-5; 10 bases fit TRBD1. The CDR3 sequence is 16 residues long. Per germline, CDR1 KGHDR and CDR2 SFDVKD. V was clipped by 2 bases and J by 5 bases; unmatched bases: 5. CDR3 amino acids: CATSDSGQGPYQPQHF. CDR3 DNA: TGTGCCACCAGTGATTCGGGACAGGGGCCTTATCAGCCCCAGCATTTT.

There are many counts of this clonotype. The rearrangement joins TRBV29-1 to TRBJ2-1; D is ambiguous. This CDR3 region has 12 residues. Germline V lookup: CDR1 SQVTM, CDR2 ANQGSEA. V was clipped by 3 bases and J by 6 bases, with 9 bases between them. The CDR3 DNA follows: TGCAGCGTTGAGGTGGCCGCCAATGAGCAGTTCTTC. Its translation: CSVEVAANEQFF.